This T cell receptor (beta chain) was recovered during a study of blood T cell repertoires in COVID-19. V lost 0 bases, J lost 6 bases, and 14 bases lay in between. Germline CDR1 reads SGDLS; CDR2 reads YYNGEE. This CDR3 has 15 amino acids. TCRdb's copy holds only in-frame clones and misses some; the assay was immunoSEQ multiplex PCR. Among tens of thousands of clones, almost 90% were seen once, and the ten largest hold approximately 5%. Specimen: peripheral blood. V is TRBV9 and J is TRBJ2-3; D is uncertain. The receptor comes from a woman at least 80 years old with acute or convalescent COVID-19. This CDR3 is CASSVASQPPDTQYF. In nucleotides, the CDR3 is TGTGCCAGCAGCGTAGCGTCACAGCCTCCGGATACGCAGTATTTT.